A single sample is the source of the 19 T cell receptor beta chains below, sequenced in a study of shared clonotypes between healthy human individuals. Assay used: immunoSEQ multiplex PCR; TCRdb lists only in-frame clones, some missing. This sample has around 1.9 million clones, with around 93% found just once. CD8 cells regarded as naive lacked CD45RO, were positively chosen for CCR7, and omitted terminally differentiated effector memory CD45RA+ cells. Specimen: naive CD8+ T cells from PBMCs. Receptors were obtained from a young man in good health. Some clones in this sample may be carry-over from other donors' samples.

Of note for this clone: Other DNA sequences in the same sample also yield this CDR3. J is TRBJ2-1 and V is TRBV13, with D maybe TRBD1 (6 bases). Germline V gene data show CDR1 as PRHDT and CDR2 as FYEKMQ (reference sequence). Trimming removed 3 bases at V and 6 bases at J, with 9 bases between. This CDR3 comprises 13 residues. The CDR3 DNA reads as TGTGCCAGCAGCTTGGGCAGGGGCAATGAGCAGTTCTTC. Translated, it gives CASSLGRGNEQFF.

This clone showed up just once. The CDR3 DNA follows: TGTGCCAGCAGCCAAGACGGGGGGGTGAACTATGGCTACACCTTC. Translated, it gives CASSQDGGVNYGYTF. This chain joins TRBV4-2 and TRBJ1-2, with a weak D call TRBD1 (5 bases). There are 15 residues in the CDR3. In germline, CDR1 is LGHNA, CDR2 YNFKEQ. V lost 0 bases, J lost 2 bases, and 10 bases lay in between.

V usage is TRBV7-6 and J usage is TRBJ2-7; a possible D gene is TRBD2 (5 bases). Germline values: CDR1 SGHVS, CDR2 FNYEAQ. Trimming left V 5 bases short and J 7 bases short, with 21 bases between. The CDR3 length is 15 residues. The CDR3 reads CASSPGSGLIAEQYF. The CDR3 DNA reads TGTGCCAGCAGCCCTGGGAGCGGCCTTATAGCGGAGCAGTACTTC. The variable domain in full, with the rest retrieved from reference TRBV7-6 and TRBJ2-7, is GAGVSQSPRYKVTKRGQDVALRCDPISGHVSLYWYRQALGQGPEFLTYFNYEAQQDKSGLPNDRFSAERPEGSISTLTIQRTEQRDSAMYRCASSPGSGLIAEQYFGPGTRLTVT.

This chain uses TRBV6-6 with TRBJ2-5, with D possibly being TRBD2 (6 bases). V was trimmed by 1 base and J by 2 bases, leaving 14 bases between them. This CDR3 has 16 amino acids. The germline gives CDR1 MNHNY, CDR2 SVGAGI (reference sequence). CDR3 sequence reads: CASSYLGSGVQETQYF. The CDR3 DNA reads as TGTGCCAGCAGTTACTTAGGGTCGGGAGTACAAGAGACCCAGTACTTC.

DNA for the CDR3: TGTGCCAGCAGTTTCAGGACTAGAGGCACAGATACGCAGTATTTT. Protein sequence: CASSFRTRGTDTQYF. V and J are TRBV28 and TRBJ2-3; 7 bases line up with TRBD2. Trimming took 3 bases from V and 1 from J; bases not matched to a gene: 4. This CDR3 spans 15 amino acids. CDR1 MDHEN and CDR2 SYDVKM come from the germline V gene.

In this sample, this clone turned up once. The chain recombines TRBV5-1 with TRBJ2-1, with 14 bases matching TRBD2. CDR3 size: 16 residues. V was clipped by 4 bases and J by 7 bases; unmatched bases: 7. Germline V CDR1 and CDR2: SGHRS, YFSETQ. The CDR3 sequence is CASSKGLAGELNEQFF. The DNA of the CDR3 is TGCGCCAGCAGCAAGGGACTAGCGGGAGAGTTAAATGAGCAGTTCTTC.

This chain links TRBV29-1 with TRBJ2-3; a weak D match, TRBD2 (6 bases). In germline, CDR1 is SQVTM, CDR2 ANQGSEA. The CDR3 totals 15 residues. V lost 3 bases, J lost 2 bases, and 15 bases lay in between. The CDR3 region has the DNA TGCAGCGTTGAGGGGCTGAGCGGGTACACAGATACGCAGTATTTT. Protein: CSVEGLSGYTDTQYF.

The genes are TRBV6-6 and TRBJ2-5, with D perhaps assigned TRBD1 or TRBD2 (5 bases each). Trimming left V 5 bases short and J 4 bases short, with 17 bases between. Germline V gene lookup returns CDR1 MNHNY and CDR2 SVGAGI (reference sequence). CDR3 size: 15 residues. The CDR3: CASSAYAEGPETQYF. Here the CDR3 DNA reads TGTGCCAGCAGTGCCTATGCCGAGGGACCAGAGACCCAGTACTTC.

V is TRBV7-2 and J is TRBJ1-1; 10 positions agree with TRBD1. V was pared by 5 bases and J by 4 bases, with 10 bases of the junction left unmatched. Germline-derived CDR1 and CDR2 are SGHTA and FQGNSA. There are 16 residues in the CDR3. The CDR3 nucleotides read TGTGCCAGCAGCCGCGGGGGGACAGGGGCAACCACTGAAGCTTTCTTT. Its protein product is CASSRGGTGATTEAFF.

V and J are TRBV7-9 and TRBJ2-5; 8 positions match TRBD1. The CDR3 runs 16 residues. Unmatched junction bases numbered 12, after V lost 5 bases and J lost 4 bases. Germline CDR1 reads SEHNR; CDR2 reads FQNEAQ (reference sequence). The CDR3 region has the DNA TGTGCCAGCAGCCCCCCCCGAGCAGGGGGCTCAGAGACCCAGTACTTC. Translation: CASSPPRAGGSETQYF.

The chain carries TRBV27 and TRBJ2-2; D is uncertain. CDR3 length equals 13 residues. Looked up from germline, CDR1 is MNHEY and CDR2 is SMNVEV (reference sequence). V was trimmed by 5 bases and J by 6 bases, leaving 10 bases between them. CDR3 sequence (DNA): TGTGCCAGCAGTCCCTGGGGTCCCGGGGAGCTGTTTTTT. Translated: CASSPWGPGELFF.

The gene calls are TRBV5-1 and TRBJ2-1; D is uncertain. Trimming removed 0 bases at V and 1 base at J, with 8 bases between. This CDR3 is built from 15 residues. Germline V gene sequence: CDR1 SGHRS, CDR2 YFSETQ. This CDR3 is CASSLGAVSYNEQFF. In nucleotides, the CDR3 is TGCGCCAGCAGCTTGGGGGCTGTTTCCTACAATGAGCAGTTCTTC.

V usage is TRBV5-1 and J usage is TRBJ2-7, with D perhaps being TRBD1 or TRBD2 (5 bases each). CDR1 is SGHRS, CDR2 YFSETQ, per germline. The CDR3 sequence is 13 residues long. V lost 2 bases to trimming and J lost 7 bases, with 13 bases between them. CDR3 loop: CASSFGTPLEQYF. The CDR3 bases are TGCGCCAGCAGCTTTGGGACCCCTCTGGAGCAGTACTTC.

The chain carries TRBV5-1 and TRBJ2-1, with D possibly matching TRBD1 (6 bases). Germline V gene lookup returns CDR1 SGHRS and CDR2 YFSETQ. The CDR3 totals 14 residues. The germline V and J ends were trimmed by 1 base and 5 bases, with 10 bases remaining between them. CDR3 sequence: CASSLNRADNEQFF. CDR3 coding DNA: TGCGCCAGCAGCTTGAACAGGGCTGACAATGAGCAGTTCTTC.

The chain couples TRBV5-4 to TRBJ2-7; D perhaps matches TRBD2 (6 bases). Trimming stripped 4 bases from V and 6 bases from J, with 8 bases between. The CDR3 is 11 residues long. CDR1 and CDR2 (germline): SGHNT, YYREEE (reference sequence). The CDR3 is CASSIGGEQYF. CDR3 nucleotides: TGTGCCAGCAGCATCGGGGGCGAGCAGTACTTC. Using reference TRBV5-4 and TRBJ2-7 for the parts outside the CDR3, the full variable domain is ETGVTQSPTHLIKTRGQQVTLRCSSQSGHNTVSWYQQALGQGPQFIFQYYREEENGRGNFPPRFSGLQFPNYSSELNVNALELDDSALYLCASSIGGEQYFGPGTRLTVT.

The genes are TRBV7-9 and TRBJ2-5; 13 positions agree with TRBD2. This CDR3 region has 16 residues. V lost 0 bases, J lost 6 bases, and 4 bases stayed unmatched. Germline V gene data show CDR1 as SEHNR and CDR2 as FQNEAQ (reference sequence). In DNA form, the CDR3 reads TGTGCCAGCAGCTTAGCCGGGACTAGCGGGACGAAGACCCAGTACTTC. This encodes CASSLAGTSGTKTQYF.

This clone was counted a single time. The chain couples TRBV9 to TRBJ2-1, with 8 positions matching TRBD2. This CDR3 has 18 residues. The V and J ends lost 0 bases and 10 bases, in that order; junction bases with no gene match: 18. Germline V lookup: CDR1 SGDLS, CDR2 YYNGEE. CDR3 region: CASSVEPVFGLAPGEQFF. DNA of the CDR3: TGTGCCAGCAGCGTAGAGCCCGTTTTCGGACTAGCTCCGGGGGAGCAGTTCTTC.

V is TRBV28 and J is TRBJ2-1; D is perhaps TRBD1 (5 bases). The CDR3 spans 15 residues. The V end was cut by 4 bases, the J end by 5 bases, with 15 bases between. CDR1 is MDHEN and CDR2 is SYDVKM in the germline V gene. The CDR3 protein is CASSWLQGTNNEQFF. The CDR3 bases are TGTGCCAGCAGTTGGCTCCAGGGAACCAACAATGAGCAGTTCTTC.

The chain employs TRBV7-9 and TRBJ2-1, with D perhaps matching TRBD2 (7 bases). Trimming stripped 3 bases from V and 2 bases from J, with 17 bases between. The germline V gene has CDR1 SEHNR and CDR2 FQNEAQ (reference sequence). This CDR3 spans 17 amino acids. In nucleotides, the CDR3 is TGTGCCAGCAGCTTCGGGGGGCCTAGCCCACCCTACAATGAGCAGTTCTTC. Protein: CASSFGGPSPPYNEQFF.